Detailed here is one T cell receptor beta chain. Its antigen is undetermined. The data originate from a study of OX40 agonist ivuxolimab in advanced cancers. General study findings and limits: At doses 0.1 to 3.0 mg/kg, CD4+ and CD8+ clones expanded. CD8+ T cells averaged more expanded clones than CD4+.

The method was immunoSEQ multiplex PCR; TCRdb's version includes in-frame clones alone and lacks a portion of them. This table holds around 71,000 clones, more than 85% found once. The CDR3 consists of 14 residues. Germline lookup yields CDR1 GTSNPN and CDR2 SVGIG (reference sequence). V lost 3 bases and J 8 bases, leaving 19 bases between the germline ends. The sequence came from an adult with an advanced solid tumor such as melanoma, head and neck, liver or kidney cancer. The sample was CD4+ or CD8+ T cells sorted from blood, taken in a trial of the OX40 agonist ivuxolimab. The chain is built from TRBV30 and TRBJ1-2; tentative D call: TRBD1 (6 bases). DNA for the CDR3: TGTGCCTGGAGCCCTAGCAGGGGCTATGGAGGCTACACCTTC. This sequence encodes CAWSPSRGYGGYTF.